One and the same sample provided the 8 T cell receptor beta chains below, sequenced in a study of shared clonotypes between healthy human individuals. The data were produced by immunoSEQ multiplex PCR, yet TCRdb's version contains in-frame clones alone and is incomplete. The table shows roughly 2.1 million clones, with 85% to 95% occurring only once. It was CD45RO-negative cells, positively selected for CCR7, that made up naive CD8 cells, with terminally differentiated effector memory CD45RA+ cells excluded. The sequenced sample consisted of naive CD8+ T cells from PBMCs. These receptors were obtained from a man in his late teens or twenties in good health. Some clones in this sample may be carry-over from other donors' samples.

The V gene is TRBV19, the J gene TRBJ2-7; 8 nucleotides line up with TRBD1. This CDR3 region has 17 residues. Germline CDR1 reads LNHDA; CDR2 reads SQIVND (reference sequence). The J segment lost 3 bases and the V segment lost 3 bases, leaving 13 bases of the junction unmatched. CDR3 amino acids: CASSIGSGTGFLYEQYF. DNA of the CDR3: TGTGCCAGTAGTATCGGGTCCGGGACAGGTTTCCTCTACGAGCAGTACTTC.

CDR3 DNA: TGCGCCAGCAGCCAAGTGGGTCATAACTATGGCTACACCTTC. Translation gives CASSQVGHNYGYTF. This chain uses TRBV4-1 with TRBJ1-2; D remains unclear. The CDR3 runs to 14 residues. Looked up from germline, CDR1 is MGHRA and CDR2 is YSYEKL. V was shortened by 1 base and J by 1 base, with 7 bases between the two germline ends.

This clone was observed a few times. The chain carries TRBV25-1 and TRBJ2-7; D is unclear. Between the trimmed V and J ends, which lost 4 bases and 5 bases, there was a span of 9 bases. This CDR3 has 12 amino acids. CDR1 is MGHDK, CDR2 SYGVNS, per germline. The CDR3 region has the DNA TGTGCCAGCAGTGCCCCGAGACACGAGCAGTACTTC. It yields the protein CASSAPRHEQYF.

The rearrangement uses TRBV11-2 and TRBJ2-2, with 10 bases that match TRBD2. The CDR3 sequence is 16 residues long. Germline CDR1 reads SGHAT; CDR2 reads FQNNGV. With 5 bases clipped from V and 8 bases from J, the junction kept 11 bases outside the gene matches. The CDR3 sequence is CASSGRWVAGGGELFF. The CDR3 nucleotides are TGTGCCAGCAGCGGCCGATGGGTAGCGGGAGGAGGGGAGCTGTTTTTT.

This rearrangement joins TRBV19 to TRBJ2-7, with D unclear. V gave up 3 bases and J gave up 2 bases, with 11 bases separating them. CDR1 is LNHDA and CDR2 is SQIVND in the germline V gene (reference sequence). The CDR3 length is 14 residues. The DNA for the CDR3 is TGTGCCAGTAGTATGACGATGACTCCCTACGAGCAGTACTTC. The encoded protein is CASSMTMTPYEQYF. The full variable domain, in which reference TRBV19 and TRBJ2-7 provide the parts outside the CDR3, is DGGITQSPKYLFRKEGQNVTLSCEQNLNHDAMYWYRQDPGQGLRLIYYSQIVNDFQKGDIAEGYSVSREKKESFPLTVTSAQKNPTAFYLCASSMTMTPYEQYFGPGTRLTVT.

The chain links TRBV27 to TRBJ2-1; D remains ambiguous. Germline V lookup: CDR1 MNHEY, CDR2 SMNVEV (reference sequence). The V end lost 6 bases, the J end lost 0 bases, and 9 bases lay between the germline ends. The CDR3 is 14 residues long. CDR3 sequence reads: CASRPLDSYNEQFF. The CDR3 region has the DNA TGTGCCAGCAGGCCGCTAGACTCCTACAATGAGCAGTTCTTC.

To note about this clone: Other DNA sequences in this sample translate to the same CDR3. The V call is TRBV27, the J call TRBJ2-7; 8 nucleotides match TRBD2. CDR1 is MNHEY and CDR2 is SMNVEV in the germline V gene (reference sequence). This CDR3 has 13 residues. V gave up 4 bases and J gave up 4 bases; unmatched junction bases: 3. CDR3 bases: TGTGCCAGCAGTTACGGGACTAGTTACGAGCAGTACTTC. This sequence encodes CASSYGTSYEQYF.

The chain has TRBV9 and TRBJ2-1, with 10 positions matching TRBD2. This CDR3 contains 17 residues. Per germline, CDR1 SGDLS and CDR2 YYNGEE. Trimming removed 1 base from V and 7 bases from J; junction bases left unmatched: 11. The chain's CDR3 is CASSVRASGSLLNEQFF. CDR3 coding DNA: TGTGCCAGCAGCGTACGGGCTAGCGGGAGTCTTTTGAATGAGCAGTTCTTC.